The 29 T cell receptor beta chains reported below all come from one sample, sequenced in a study of OX40 agonist ivuxolimab in advanced cancers. Clones were sequenced by immunoSEQ multiplex PCR, and TCRdb holds only the in-frame ones, with some missing. The sample lists roughly 92,000 clones, more than 85% occurring once. The material was CD4+ or CD8+ T cells sorted from blood, obtained in a trial of the OX40 agonist ivuxolimab. Receptors were obtained from an adult with an advanced solid tumor such as melanoma, head and neck, liver or kidney cancer.

A single count supports this clone. The CDR3 bases are TGTGCCAGCAGCGAAGGCTTCAAGTACCAAGAGACCCAGTACTTC. This sequence encodes CASSEGFKYQETQYF. The rearrangement joins TRBV7-8 to TRBJ2-5, with D unclear. V lost 5 bases and J lost 0, with 13 bases in between. The CDR3 totals 15 residues. Germline V CDR1 and CDR2: SGHVS, FQNEAQ.

The rearrangement links TRBV13 to TRBJ2-3, with TRBD2 matching over 13 bases. The J segment lost 3 bases and the V segment lost 3 bases, leaving 9 bases of the junction unmatched. The CDR3 totals 18 residues. From germline, CDR1 is PRHDT and CDR2 FYEKMQ (reference sequence). The CDR3 loop is CASSFTSGGASTTDTQYF. The CDR3 nucleotides are TGTGCCAGCAGCTTTACTAGCGGGGGGGCCTCTACAACAGATACGCAGTATTTT.

In its sample, this clone was seen once. This sequence joins TRBV5-6 and TRBJ1-2; D possibly corresponds to TRBD1 (6 bases). The V end lost 1 base, the J end lost 4 bases, and 8 bases lay between the germline ends. The CDR3 consists of 13 residues. CDR1 and CDR2 (germline): SGHDT, YYEEEE. CDR3 DNA: TGTGCCAGCAGCTTGACAGGGAGCTATGGCTACACCTTC. It encodes CASSLTGSYGYTF.

J is TRBJ2-7 and V is TRBV9; D is perhaps TRBD1 (5 bases). The CDR3 loop spans 16 amino acids. CDR1 SGDLS and CDR2 YYNGEE come from the germline V gene. The germline V and J ends were trimmed by 0 bases and 0 bases, with 13 bases remaining between them. The chain's CDR3 is CASSVDDSFSSYEQYF. CDR3 sequence (DNA): TGTGCCAGCAGCGTAGATGACAGCTTTAGCTCCTACGAGCAGTACTTC.

CDR3 DNA: TGTGCCAGCAGCCTAGGGACCCCGGGTGAGCAGTACTTC. It codes for CASSLGTPGEQYF. The gene calls are TRBV5-4 and TRBJ2-7, with D perhaps given as TRBD1 or TRBD2 (5 bases each). Germline CDR1 reads SGHNT; CDR2 reads YYREEE (reference sequence). V lost 4 bases and J lost 7, with 15 bases in between. This CDR3 is 13 amino acids long.

J is TRBJ1-6 and V is TRBV11-2, with D possibly TRBD1 on 6 matching bases. Trimming removed 0 bases at V and 6 bases at J, with 12 bases between. The CDR3 spans 16 residues. In germline, CDR1 is SGHAT, CDR2 FQNNGV. The CDR3 here is CASSLDLRGANSPLHF. In nucleotides, the CDR3 is TGTGCCAGCAGCTTAGATTTGAGGGGGGCTAATTCACCCCTCCACTTT.

This clone appeared once. This chain links TRBV19 with TRBJ1-1; possibly TRBD1 for D (5 bases). The CDR3 has 13 amino acids. V was clipped by 10 bases and J by 5 bases, with 17 bases between them. CDR1 is LNHDA, CDR2 SQIVND, per germline (reference sequence). CDR3 amino acids: CATREAGWTEAFF. The CDR3 bases are TGTGCCACTCGGGAGGCAGGGTGGACTGAAGCTTTCTTT.

This chain uses TRBV28 with TRBJ2-3, with TRBD1 as a possible D gene (5 bases). The germline gives CDR1 MDHEN, CDR2 SYDVKM. This CDR3 is built from 14 residues. V was shortened by 8 bases and J by 2 bases, with 14 bases between the two germline ends. DNA of the CDR3: TGTGCCAGCGTATTCGAGACAGACACAGATACGCAGTATTTT. It translates to CASVFETDTDTQYF.

The chain carries TRBV27 and TRBJ1-3; D uncertain. The CDR3 extends over 16 amino acids. The germline V gene has CDR1 MNHEY and CDR2 SMNVEV (reference sequence). V gave up 5 bases and J gave up 0 bases, with 14 bases separating them. This CDR3 is CASSPAPVGSGNTIYF. The CDR3 coding sequence is TGTGCCAGCAGTCCCGCCCCGGTGGGCTCTGGAAACACCATATATTTT.

The chain couples TRBV5-1 to TRBJ1-1; D call uncertain. The CDR3 is 13 residues long. Germline CDR1 and CDR2: SGHRS and YFSETQ. Trimming took 3 bases from V and 1 from J, leaving 7 bases between them. The CDR3 DNA follows: TGCGCCAGCAGCTGGACGGAGAACACTGAAGCTTTCTTT. Its protein product is CASSWTENTEAFF.

The rearrangement links TRBV11-3 to TRBJ1-4; D gene ambiguous. CDR1 is SGHNT, CDR2 YENEEA, per germline. The CDR3 is 18 amino acids. V was pared by 2 bases and J by 6 bases, with 22 bases between. CDR3 region: CASSLKVIDGVSDEKLFF. The CDR3, as DNA: TGTGCCAGCAGCTTAAAGGTTATAGACGGGGTTTCAGATGAAAAACTGTTTTTT.

The J gene is TRBJ1-4, the V gene TRBV2; D call uncertain. Germline V CDR1 and CDR2: SNHLY, FYNNEI. V gave up 8 bases and J gave up 7 bases, with 8 bases separating them. The CDR3 has 11 amino acids. Here the CDR3 DNA reads TGTGCCAGCGCGCGTGCTGAAAAACTGTTTTTT. Its translation is CASARAEKLFF.

The J gene is TRBJ2-1, the V gene TRBV29-1, with a tentative D call TRBD1 (6 bases). Looked up from germline, CDR1 is SQVTM and CDR2 is ANQGSEA. This CDR3 has 13 amino acids. The V gene lost 3 bases and the J gene lost 8 bases, with 14 bases spanning the gap. The CDR3 DNA follows: TGCAGCGTTGATATGGGCAGGGGCGATGAGCAGTTCTTC. The encoded protein is CSVDMGRGDEQFF.

V gene TRBV4-1 combines with J gene TRBJ2-1; 7 bases are shared with TRBD2. With 1 base clipped from V and 8 bases from J, the junction kept 17 bases outside the gene matches. CDR3 length equals 18 residues. Germline CDR1 reads MGHRA; CDR2 reads YSYEKL. In DNA form, the CDR3 reads TGCGCCAGCAGCCAAGTACGCTGGATAGAGCGGGACGTCTATGAGCAGTTCTTC. This codes for CASSQVRWIERDVYEQFF.

Here the CDR3 DNA reads TGTGCCTGGAGTGTACAAGGGTTTGACTACGAGCAGTACTTC. Encoded protein: CAWSVQGFDYEQYF. The rearrangement joins TRBV30 to TRBJ2-7; unclear D gene. CDR1 is GTSNPN and CDR2 is SVGIG in the germline V gene (reference sequence). V dropped 0 bases and J dropped 3 bases, with 12 bases sitting between them. The CDR3 is 14 amino acids.

The V gene is TRBV7-9, the J gene TRBJ1-5; 9 nucleotides line up with TRBD1. Germline V gives CDR1 SEHNR, CDR2 FQNEAQ (reference sequence). Losses at the gene ends were 6 bases for V and 8 bases for J; bases not matched to a gene: 14. The CDR3 totals 16 residues. This chain's CDR3 is CASSPGTGPHREPQHF. The CDR3 coding sequence is TGTGCCAGCAGTCCCGGGACAGGGCCTCATCGGGAGCCCCAGCATTTT.

This clone was counted a few times. The chain carries TRBV9 and TRBJ2-7; no clear D gene. Germline-derived CDR1 and CDR2 are SGDLS and YYNGEE. CDR3 length: 15 amino acids. Trimming removed 4 bases from V and 2 bases from J, with 16 bases in between. This chain's CDR3 is CASSPTQNRPYEQYF. The CDR3 DNA is TGTGCCAGCAGCCCAACCCAAAACAGACCCTACGAGCAGTACTTC.

This chain uses TRBV5-6 with TRBJ2-3; D is perhaps TRBD2 (5 bases). Germline CDR1 is SGHDT and CDR2 is YYEEEE. Deletions cut 2 bases from V and 6 bases from J, with 13 bases between. The CDR3 sequence is 14 residues long. Here the CDR3 reads CASSFFGVWDTQYF. CDR3 nucleotide sequence: TGTGCCAGCAGCTTTTTCGGGGTTTGGGATACGCAGTATTTT.

The gene calls are TRBV19 and TRBJ1-2; D not resolved. V was shortened by 5 bases and J by 3 bases, with 7 bases between the two germline ends. Germline CDR1 LNHDA, CDR2 SQIVND (reference sequence). The length of the CDR3 is 12 residues. CDR3: CASSLGYYGYTF. The CDR3 region has the DNA TGTGCCAGTAGTCTGGGGTACTATGGCTACACCTTC.

This clone was counted only a few times. The chain employs TRBV7-9 and TRBJ2-5, with TRBD1 as a possible D gene (5 bases). CDR1 is SEHNR, CDR2 FQNEAQ, per germline (reference sequence). This CDR3 region has 14 residues. Trimming stripped 2 bases from V and 1 base from J, with 8 bases between. CDR3 nucleotide sequence: TGTGCCAGCAGCTTATTTGACAGCCAAGAGACCCAGTACTTC. Its protein is CASSLFDSQETQYF.

The CDR3 sequence: CASSDPGQGSYEQYF. The CDR3 DNA is TGCGCCAGCAGTGACCCGGGACAGGGCTCCTACGAGCAGTACTTC. The chain joins TRBV10-1 to TRBJ2-7, with 9 bases aligning to TRBD1. V dropped 3 bases and J dropped 0; count of bases not matched to a gene: 3. CDR3 length: 15 residues. Germline lookup yields CDR1 WNHNN and CDR2 SYGVQD (reference sequence).

The chain couples TRBV19 to TRBJ1-3, with unresolved D. The germline V and J ends were trimmed by 6 bases and 0 bases, with 15 bases remaining between them. The germline CDR1 and CDR2 sequences are LNHDA and SQIVND (reference sequence). This CDR3 comprises 16 residues. DNA for the CDR3: TGTGCCAGTAGCCCCGGGCCCTCACTCTCTGGAAACACCATATATTTT. It yields the protein CASSPGPSLSGNTIYF.

The gene calls are TRBV11-2 and TRBJ2-7; the match to TRBD2 covers 13 bases. Per the germline V gene, CDR1 is SGHAT and CDR2 is FQNNGV. Trimming took 2 bases from V and 3 from J; bases not matched to a gene: 1. The CDR3 has 15 residues. The CDR3 loop is CASSLRTSGGYEQYF. The CDR3 nucleotides are TGTGCCAGCAGCTTAAGGACTAGCGGGGGCTACGAGCAGTACTTC.

The CDR3 DNA reads as TGCAGCGTTGGGGAGGACTATGGCTACACCTTC. Protein: CSVGEDYGYTF. This chain joins TRBV29-1 and TRBJ1-2; D unclear. Germline loops: CDR1 SQVTM, CDR2 ANQGSEA. This CDR3 comprises 11 residues. With 4 bases removed from V and 3 bases from J, the gap between germline ends came to 6 bases.

This clone showed up just once. This rearrangement joins TRBV7-6 to TRBJ2-7; 7 bases line up with TRBD2. CDR1 and CDR2 from the germline V gene are SGHVS and FNYEAQ. The CDR3 runs 14 residues. Trimming at V came to 4 bases and at J to 5 bases, leaving 8 bases not matched to a gene. CDR3 DNA sequence: TGTGCCAGCAGCTCCAGGCAGCGGGGCGACGAGCAGTACTTC. Its protein product is CASSSRQRGDEQYF. The complete variable domain, with remaining parts taken from reference TRBV7-6 and TRBJ2-7, reads GAGVSQSPRYKVTKRGQDVALRCDPISGHVSLYWYRQALGQGPEFLTYFNYEAQQDKSGLPNDRFSAERPEGSISTLTIQRTEQRDSAMYRCASSSRQRGDEQYFGPGTRLTVT.

The rearrangement uses TRBV7-8 and TRBJ2-1, with 12 bases lining up with TRBD2. Germline assignment: CDR1 SGHVS and CDR2 FQNEAQ. Trimming at V came to 5 bases and at J to 7 bases, leaving 6 bases not matched to a gene. This CDR3 comprises 15 residues. This chain's CDR3 is CASSPRLAGANEQFF. The CDR3 DNA is TGTGCCAGCAGCCCGCGACTAGCGGGGGCGAATGAGCAGTTCTTC.

V and J are TRBV28 and TRBJ2-5, with 8 positions matching TRBD1. The germline V gene encodes CDR1 MDHEN and CDR2 SYDVKM. Germline trimming cut 3 bases from V and 4 bases from J; bases unmatched to any gene: 16. CDR3 length: 18 residues. This chain's CDR3 is CASSFWGQGAMIGETQYF. The CDR3, as DNA: TGTGCCAGCAGTTTTTGGGGGCAGGGGGCGATGATTGGAGAGACCCAGTACTTC.

The chain couples TRBV7-6 to TRBJ2-3, with 10 nucleotides matching TRBD2. CDR1 and CDR2 (germline): SGHVS, FNYEAQ. CDR3 size: 18 residues. Trimming removed 1 base from V and 4 bases from J; junction bases left unmatched: 11. The CDR3: CASSLELRLAGDSDTQYF. CDR3 bases: TGTGCCAGCAGCTTAGAATTGCGCCTAGCGGGAGACTCAGATACGCAGTATTTT.

The gene calls are TRBV27 and TRBJ2-7, with a tentative D call TRBD1 (5 bases). Germline loops: CDR1 MNHEY, CDR2 SMNVEV (reference sequence). The CDR3 length is 13 residues. V was cut by 4 bases and J by 4 bases, with 11 bases left in between. The CDR3 DNA is TGTGCCAGCAGTTGGGGCCAAAAATACGAGCAGTACTTC. Translation gives CASSWGQKYEQYF.